This TCR beta chain is drawn from a study of control samples from healthy donors and cancer patients. Trimming cost V 2 bases and J 4 bases, with 12 bases left between them. The germline CDR1 and CDR2 sequences are SGHNT and YYREEE (reference sequence). This CDR3 spans 14 amino acids. Sequencing was performed with immunoSEQ multiplex PCR; in TCRdb, only in-frame clones are kept and a portion is missing. Of some 200,000 clones in the sample, 91% are singletons; the top ten hold approximately 1.5%. This clonotype was sampled from a woman aged 25 to 39 in good health. This chain joins TRBV5-4 and TRBJ1-1; maybe TRBD1 (6 bases). The sequencing sample was made of blood. The CDR3 is CASSLRQAFTEAFF. CDR3 DNA: TGTGCCAGCAGCTTAAGACAGGCTTTCACTGAAGCTTTCTTT.